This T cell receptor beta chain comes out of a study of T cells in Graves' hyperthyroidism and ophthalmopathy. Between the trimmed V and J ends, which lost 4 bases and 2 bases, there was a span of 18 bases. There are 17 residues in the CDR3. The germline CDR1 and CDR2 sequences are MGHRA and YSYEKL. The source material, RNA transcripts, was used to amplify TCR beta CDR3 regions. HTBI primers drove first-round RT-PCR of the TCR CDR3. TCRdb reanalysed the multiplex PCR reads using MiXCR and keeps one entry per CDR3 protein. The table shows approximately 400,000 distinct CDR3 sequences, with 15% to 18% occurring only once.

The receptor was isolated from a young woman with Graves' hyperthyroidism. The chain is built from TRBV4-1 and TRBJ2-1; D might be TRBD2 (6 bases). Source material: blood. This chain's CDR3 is CASSRRLGLFTYNEQFF. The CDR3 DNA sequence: TGCGCCAGCAGCCGTAGACTGGGACTGTTTACCTACAATGAGCAGTTCTTC.